One and the same sample provided the 24 T cell receptor beta chains below, sequenced in a study of T cells in Graves' hyperthyroidism and ophthalmopathy. Amplification of TCR beta CDR3 regions was performed using RNA transcripts as template. TCR CDR3 underwent first-round RT-PCR with the HTBI primer set. MiXCR, applied by TCRdb to the multiplex PCR reads, yields one record per CDR3 protein. The sample has about 720,000 distinct CDR3 sequences, around 17% seen once. Material: blood. The receptors were gathered from a man aged 18 to 29 with Graves' hyperthyroidism.

The CDR3 DNA is TGTGCCAGCAGTGAACTAGCGGGAGTTCGGGTTGAGCAGTTCTTC. This encodes CASSELAGVRVEQFF. The rearrangement joins TRBV25-1 to TRBJ2-1; TRBD2 agrees at 10 bases. The CDR3 covers 15 residues. Germline CDR1 is MGHDK and CDR2 is SYGVNS. V was clipped by 2 bases and J by 9 bases; unmatched bases: 7.

In this sample, this clonotype turned up many times. The chain combines TRBV12-3 or TRBV12-4 with TRBJ2-7; D is undetermined. The V and J ends lost 6 bases and 2 bases respectively, with 8 bases between them. The CDR3 is 12 residues long. CDR3 sequence: CASSQDAYEQYF. In nucleotides, the CDR3 is TGTGCCAGCAGCCAGGACGCCTACGAGCAGTACTTC.

Many counts were recorded for this clonotype. This chain links TRBV18 with TRBJ2-1; weak D call: TRBD2 (5 bases). The V end lost 3 bases, the J end lost 6 bases, and 6 bases lay between the germline ends. Looked up from germline, CDR1 is KGHSH and CDR2 is LQKENI. The CDR3 extends over 12 amino acids. This chain's CDR3 is CASSPTINEQFF. CDR3 coding DNA: TGTGCCAGCTCACCGACTATCAATGAGCAGTTCTTC.

This clonotype has at least ten counts. V is TRBV2 and J is TRBJ2-1; D is unresolved. Trimming left V 7 bases short and J 4 bases short, with 8 bases between. The V gene's germline CDR1 is SNHLY and CDR2 FYNNEI. There are 12 residues in the CDR3. The CDR3 region is CASKATYNEQFF. CDR3 sequence (DNA): TGTGCCAGCAAAGCGACTTACAATGAGCAGTTCTTC.

This clonotype was seen a few times. This chain uses TRBV2 with TRBJ2-3, with 9 bases that match TRBD2. V trimming: 6 bases; J trimming: 0 bases; junction bases outside the gene matches: 7. Germline CDR1 reads SNHLY; CDR2 reads FYNNEI. This CDR3 contains 16 residues. The CDR3 sequence is CASSEDTSGSTDTQYF. CDR3 nucleotides: TGTGCCAGCAGCGAGGACACTAGCGGGAGCACAGATACGCAGTATTTT.

This clonotype was recorded a few times. This rearrangement joins TRBV19 to TRBJ2-7; D possibly corresponds to TRBD2 (5 bases). CDR3 size: 12 residues. CDR1 LNHDA and CDR2 SQIVND come from the germline V gene (reference sequence). V was trimmed by 7 bases and J by 5 bases, leaving 12 bases between them. CDR3: CASTPGNHEQYF. The CDR3 nucleotides are TGTGCCAGTACTCCCGGGAACCACGAGCAGTACTTC. The full variable domain, in which reference TRBV19 and TRBJ2-7 provide the parts outside the CDR3, is DGGITQSPKYLFRKEGQNVTLSCEQNLNHDAMYWYRQDPGQGLRLIYYSQIVNDFQKGDIAEGYSVSREKKESFPLTVTSAQKNPTAFYLCASTPGNHEQYFGPGTRLTVT.

This clonotype was counted ten times or more. V usage is TRBV30 and J usage is TRBJ2-1; 9 bases line up with TRBD2. CDR1 GTSNPN and CDR2 SVGIG come from the germline V gene (reference sequence). The CDR3 is 19 residues long. The junction had 16 bases not matched to a gene; V was cut back by 4 bases and J by 0 bases. Here the CDR3 reads CAWKPSRLAGLSSYNEQFF. The DNA for the CDR3 is TGTGCCTGGAAGCCCAGTCGCCTAGCGGGACTGAGCTCCTACAATGAGCAGTTCTTC.

For this clonotype: This clone may be a read error of a much larger clone one base away. The genes are TRBV19 and TRBJ2-4; D not certain. This CDR3 contains 15 residues. Germline CDR1 LNHDA, CDR2 SQIVND (reference sequence). The DNA for the CDR3 is TGTGCCAGTAGTATTACACCAGTAGCCAAAAACATTCGGTACTTC. It yields the protein CASSITPVAKNIRYF. Supplemented by reference TRBV19 and TRBJ2-4, the full variable domain reads DGGITQSPKYLFRKEGQNVTLSCEQNLNHDAMYWYRQDPGQGLRLIYYSQIVNDFQKGDIAEGYSVSREKKESFPLTVTSAQKNPTAFYLCASSITPVAKNIRYFGAGTRLSVL.

The chain combines TRBV7-8 with TRBJ2-1; D unresolved. This CDR3 has 14 amino acids. Per germline, CDR1 SGHVS and CDR2 FQNEAQ. V gave up 5 bases and J gave up 4 bases, with 12 bases separating them. CDR3 sequence: CASSPLSDYNEQFF. The CDR3 DNA sequence: TGTGCCAGCAGCCCCCTCTCAGATTACAATGAGCAGTTCTTC.

This clonotype was seen repeatedly, ten times or more. The rearrangement joins TRBV5-1 to TRBJ1-1, with D possibly matching TRBD1 (5 bases). Germline CDR1 SGHRS, CDR2 YFSETQ. The V end lost 2 bases, the J end lost 7 bases, and 6 bases lay between the germline ends. CDR3 length: 11 amino acids. The CDR3 loop is CASSLGDEAFF. CDR3 nucleotide sequence: TGCGCCAGCAGCTTAGGGGATGAAGCTTTCTTT.

The V and J genes are TRBV6-2 or TRBV6-3 and TRBJ2-1; 7 bases align to TRBD1. This CDR3 has 13 residues. Trimming removed 4 bases from V and 11 bases from J; junction bases left unmatched: 8. CDR1 and CDR2 from the germline V gene are MNHEY and SVGEGT. The CDR3 nucleotides read TGTGCCAGCAGTTCGTCCGGACAGGTTCAGCAGTTCTTC. Amino acids: CASSSSGQVQQFF.

The rearrangement joins TRBV10-3 to TRBJ2-3; D could derive from TRBD1 or TRBD2 (6 bases each). CDR3 size: 13 residues. Germline V gene data show CDR1 as ENHRY and CDR2 as SYGVKD. With 8 bases removed from V and 4 bases from J, the gap between germline ends came to 13 bases. This CDR3 reads CAIAGHWADTQYF. CDR3 in DNA: TGTGCCATCGCGGGACACTGGGCAGATACGCAGTATTTT.

This clonotype appeared many times. V is TRBV7-2 and J is TRBJ1-2, with D tentatively TRBD1 (6 bases). This CDR3 contains 12 residues. V dropped 5 bases and J dropped 8 bases, with 12 bases sitting between them. The germline V gene has CDR1 SGHTA and CDR2 FQGNSA. CDR3 in DNA: TGTGCCAGCAGCGCCCTAGGGGGGGGCTACACCTTC. Translation: CASSALGGGYTF.

This clonotype has a count of ten or more. The chain is built from TRBV6-1 and TRBJ2-7, with TRBD2 matching 12 bases. This CDR3 has 16 amino acids. The germline gives CDR1 MNHNS, CDR2 SASEGT. V trimming: 5 bases; J trimming: 4 bases; junction bases outside the gene matches: 9. The CDR3, as DNA: TGTGCCAGCAGTTATTTGCTAGCGGGAGGGGGATACGAGCAGTACTTC. The encoded protein is CASSYLLAGGGYEQYF.

The sample holds a few counts of this clonotype. The junction departs from germline at one end; a sequencing error may be responsible. The chain joins TRBV7-2 to TRBJ2-5; possibly TRBD1 for D (5 bases). Germline CDR1 SGHTA, CDR2 FQGNSA. The CDR3 consists of 12 residues. The CDR3 spells CASSLRQLLPNF. The CDR3, as DNA: TGTGCCAGCAGCCTCCGACAGCTATTACCCAACTTC.

This clonotype was counted many times. J is TRBJ2-7 and V is TRBV20-1, with 9 bases matching TRBD1. J was trimmed by 0 bases and V by 3 bases; bases with no gene match: 3. Germline CDR1 DFQATT, CDR2 SNEGSKA (reference sequence). The CDR3 extends over 14 amino acids. CDR3 nucleotide sequence: TGCAGTGCTAGTGACAGGGGGAACTCCTACGAGCAGTACTTC. Protein sequence: CSASDRGNSYEQYF.

The rearrangement uses TRBV5-1 and TRBJ2-7; D is tentatively TRBD1 or TRBD2 (5 bases each). CDR3 size: 13 residues. Germline V lookup: CDR1 SGHRS, CDR2 YFSETQ. V was shortened by 4 bases and J by 6 bases, with 14 bases between the two germline ends. In nucleotides, the CDR3 is TGCGCCAGCAGCCCGGACCCGGGGACCGAGCAGTACTTC. This encodes CASSPDPGTEQYF.

This clonotype came up many times. The gene calls are TRBV25-1 and TRBJ2-1; the D call may be TRBD1 or TRBD2 (5 bases each). Trimming pared 3 bases from V and 6 bases from J, leaving 12 bases between. CDR1 and CDR2 (germline): MGHDK, SYGVNS. The CDR3 totals 14 residues. This CDR3 reads CASSDRGEVNEQFF. As DNA, the CDR3 is TGTGCCAGCAGTGACAGAGGGGAAGTCAATGAGCAGTTCTTC. Full variable domain (rest looked up from reference TRBV25-1 and TRBJ2-1): EADIYQTPRYLVIGTGKKITLECSQTMGHDKMYWYQQDPGMELHLIHYSYGVNSTEKGDLSSESTVSRIRTEHFPLTLESARPSHTSQYLCASSDRGEVNEQFFGPGTRLTVL.

This clonotype was counted many times. This chain links TRBV6-2 or TRBV6-3 with TRBJ2-1, with a tentative D call TRBD2 (6 bases). The CDR3 loop spans 14 amino acids. Germline assignment: CDR1 MNHEY and CDR2 SVGEGT. Trimming removed 6 bases at V and 5 bases at J, with 14 bases between. This chain's CDR3 is CASRHGGPHNEQFF. The CDR3 DNA follows: TGTGCCAGCAGACATGGAGGGCCCCACAATGAGCAGTTCTTC.

This chain joins TRBV20-1 and TRBJ2-5; unclear D gene. The CDR3 is 13 residues long. V was clipped by 3 bases and J by 1 base, with 9 bases between them. Germline lookup yields CDR1 DFQATT and CDR2 SNEGSKA (reference sequence). Written as DNA, the CDR3 is TGCAGTGCTAGTAGTAGTCCCCAAGAGACCCAGTACTTC. It specifies CSASSSPQETQYF.

This clonotype was seen more than once but under ten times. This sequence joins TRBV29-1 and TRBJ2-1; no definite D call. V dropped 6 bases and J dropped 5 bases, with 20 bases sitting between them. In germline, CDR1 is SQVTM, CDR2 ANQGSEA. This CDR3 region has 15 residues. CDR3 region: CSVRSPQTSDNEQFF. The CDR3 DNA is TGCAGCGTCCGGTCCCCGCAAACCAGCGACAATGAGCAGTTCTTC.

This clonotype was found many times. V is TRBV28 and J is TRBJ1-4; 11 bases fit TRBD1. With 6 bases clipped from V and 3 bases from J, the junction kept 12 bases outside the gene matches. The germline V gene has CDR1 MDHEN and CDR2 SYDVKM. The CDR3 is made up of 18 amino acids. The CDR3 here is CASSLPRTGGLPNEKLFF. The CDR3 DNA reads TGTGCCAGCAGCCTACCCCGGACAGGGGGCTTGCCTAATGAAAAACTGTTTTTT.

The chain couples TRBV4-2 to TRBJ2-2; D is ambiguous. Between the trimmed V and J ends, which lost 0 bases and 6 bases, there was a span of 11 bases. The germline CDR1 and CDR2 sequences are LGHNA and YNFKEQ. This CDR3 spans 15 amino acids. This chain's CDR3 is CASSQEGSNAGELFF. The CDR3, as DNA: TGTGCCAGCAGCCAAGAAGGCTCGAATGCCGGGGAGCTGTTTTTT.

This clonotype appeared many times. The chain links TRBV5-1 to TRBJ2-1; 7 bases are shared with TRBD2. J was trimmed by 1 base and V by 0 bases; bases with no gene match: 4. Germline CDR1 and CDR2: SGHRS and YFSETQ. This CDR3 contains 16 residues. In nucleotides, the CDR3 is TGCGCCAGCAGCTTGGAAGGTAGCGGGTCCTACAATGAGCAGTTCTTC. Its protein is CASSLEGSGSYNEQFF.